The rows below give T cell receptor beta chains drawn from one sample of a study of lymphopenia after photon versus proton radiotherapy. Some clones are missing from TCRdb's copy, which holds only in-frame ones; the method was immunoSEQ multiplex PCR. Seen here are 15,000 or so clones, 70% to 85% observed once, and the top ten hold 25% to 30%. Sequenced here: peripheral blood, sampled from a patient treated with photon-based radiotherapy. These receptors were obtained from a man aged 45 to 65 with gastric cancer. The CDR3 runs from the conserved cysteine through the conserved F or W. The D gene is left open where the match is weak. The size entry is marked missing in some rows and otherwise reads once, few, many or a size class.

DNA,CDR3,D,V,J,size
TGCGCCAGTTTGCCGCAGGGCCACGAGCAGTACTTC,CASLPQGHEQYF,-,TRBV10-2,TRBJ2-7,-
TGCGCCAGCTCAAGCAGGGTCAATGAGCAGTTCTTC,CASSSRVNEQFF,-,TRBV5-1,TRBJ2-1,-
TGTGCCAGCAGCGTAGGACAGGGGTGGAATTCACCCCTCCACTTT,CASSVGQGWNSPLHF,TRBD1,TRBV11-1,TRBJ1-6,-
TGTGCCAGCAGCTTAGTACAGGGTCTTTGGGGCTACACCTTC,CASSLVQGLWGYTF,-,TRBV11-2,TRBJ1-2,-
TGTGCCAGCAGTGAGGGCGTAACCAAAAACATTCAGTACTTC,CASSEGVTKNIQYF,-,TRBV6-4,TRBJ2-4,once
TGTGCCAGTAGACGGGACAGGAACACCGGGGAGCTGTTTTTT,CASRRDRNTGELFF,TRBD1,TRBV19,TRBJ2-2,-
TGTGCCTGGAGTGTACAGGGCTTGAACACTGAAGCTTTCTTT,CAWSVQGLNTEAFF,-,TRBV30,TRBJ1-1,-
TGTGCCAGCAGCCAAGGGACCACCACCGGGGAGCTGTTTTTT,CASSQGTTTGELFF,-,TRBV4-2,TRBJ2-2,-
TGTGCCAGCAGCCCCTCAAGTAACACCGGGGAGCTGTTTTTT,CASSPSSNTGELFF,-,TRBV7-9,TRBJ2-2,-
TGCGCCAGCAGACCCGGACAGACGTATGGCTACACCTTC,CASRPGQTYGYTF,-,TRBV10-2,TRBJ1-2,few
TGCGCCAGCAGCCCTACGGGGTGGGAAGATCAGCCCCAGCATTTT,CASSPTGWEDQPQHF,-,TRBV5-1,TRBJ1-5,-
TGTGCTAGTGGTTTGGTACTCAGGGGGCTGGATGGCTACACCTTC,CASGLVLRGLDGYTF,TRBD1,TRBV12-5,TRBJ1-2,once
TGTGCCAGTAGTGAACAGGCATTTAGCACAGATACGCAGTATTTT,CASSEQAFSTDTQYF,-,TRBV19,TRBJ2-3,once
TGTGCCAGCAGTGGGGGGGAAACCTATAATTCACCCCTCCACTTT,CASSGGETYNSPLHF,-,TRBV2,TRBJ1-6,-
TGTGCCAGCAGCCAAGAAGGGGACAGTCGCTCCTACGAGCAGTACTTC,CASSQEGDSRSYEQYF,TRBD1,TRBV4-2,TRBJ2-7,-
TGTGCCAGCAATCTTGCCGGGGGGGGTGGCTACACCTTC,CASNLAGGGGYTF,-,TRBV2,TRBJ1-2,once
TGTGCCAGCAGTGAAGCAGGACCCTCTGGGGCCAACGTCCTGACTTTC,CASSEAGPSGANVLTF,-,TRBV2,TRBJ2-6,-
TGTGCCAGCAGCATCAGACCCGGGACAGGAGGAACCGGGGAGCTGTTTTTT,CASSIRPGTGGTGELFF,TRBD1,TRBV5-6,TRBJ2-2,-
TGCAGCGTTTTTTCGAGGGCGGAAGCTTTCTTT,CSVFSRAEAFF,-,TRBV29-1,TRBJ1-1,few
TGTGCCAGCAGCTTACAGGGGGCCCTTGCCACAGATACGCAGTATTTT,CASSLQGALATDTQYF,TRBD1,TRBV11-2,TRBJ2-3,-
TGTGCCAGCAGCTTGATGACAGGGACGACTTCACCCCTCCACTTT,CASSLMTGTTSPLHF,TRBD1,TRBV5-4,TRBJ1-6,-
TGTGCCAGCAGCTTAACGACAGGGTCCACTGAAGCTTTCTTT,CASSLTTGSTEAFF,TRBD1,TRBV9,TRBJ1-1,-
TGTGCCAGCAGGGTTAATAATGAAAAACTGTTTTTT,CASRVNNEKLFF,-,TRBV6-1,TRBJ1-4,-